This note documents a single T cell receptor beta chain sequence. The donors were part of the approximately 120-subject validation cohort, which stood apart from the 666-subject first cohort. This entry belongs to a study of cytomegalovirus exposure and HLA in healthy donors. V shed 5 bases, J shed 7 bases, and the junction held 13 bases outside the gene matches. CDR1 GTSNPN and CDR2 SVGIG come from the germline V gene (reference sequence). The CDR3 totals 15 residues. Repertoires were generated with immunoSEQ multiplex PCR, while TCRdb's copy carries only in-frame clones and drops some. Here the sample spans roughly 180,000 clones, 84% being singletons.

The sequenced material came from PBMCs. The chain recombines TRBV30 with TRBJ2-3; 9 nucleotides agree with TRBD1. This receptor was obtained from a man in his late teens or twenties in good health and CMV-seropositive. CDR3 sequence: CAWEDRGYPHNTQYF. CDR3 bases: TGTGCCTGGGAAGACAGGGGGTACCCCCATAATACGCAGTATTTT. Filled out from reference TRBV30 and TRBJ2-3, the complete variable domain reads SQTIHQWPATLVQPVGSPLSLECTVEGTSNPNLYWYRQAAGRGLQLLFYSVGIGQISSEVPQNLSASRPQDRQFILSSKKLLLSDSGFYLCAWEDRGYPHNTQYFGPGTRLTVL.